Each of the 6 T cell receptor beta chains below was sequenced from the same sample in a study of T cell repertoires in cytomegalovirus infection (dated by TCRdb to between 2018 and 2021). The treatment or condition label here, explained by the study, means: in vitro stimulation with specific CMV peptide epitopes to enrich CMV-specific T cells. Their target antigens are unknown. Data came from an Illumina HiSeq 1500. TCRdb applied fastp at Q25 and MiXCR to the public reads, then kept only in-frame beta chains. Rows are combined by CDR3 protein, so each entry shows the most common genes and DNA. The table for this sample lists about 71,000 distinct CDR3 sequences; 20% to 25% of them were counted only once. The top ten constitute about 72% of the sample. The input for sequencing was CD8+ T cells from cultured PBMCs, taken from culture after CMV antigen stimulation. Receptors originate from a human donor in good health (CMV status not recorded). Some clones in this sample may be carry-over from other donors' samples.

The CDR3 loop reads CASSLWASGYVDEQFF. CDR3 DNA: TGTGCCAGCAGCTTATGGGCTAGCGGGTACGTGGATGAGCAGTTCTTC. The rearrangement links TRBV7-2 to TRBJ2-1, with 8 bases identical to TRBD2. Germline V gene sequence: CDR1 SGHTA, CDR2 FQGNSA. V trimming: 2 bases; J trimming: 8 bases; junction bases outside the gene matches: 11. The CDR3 is 16 amino acids.

V and J are TRBV6-5 and TRBJ2-1; D ambiguous. Germline lookup yields CDR1 MNHEY and CDR2 SVGAGI. V lost 5 bases to trimming and J lost 7 bases, with 12 bases between them. The CDR3 is 13 residues long. This CDR3 reads CASSLGISNEQFF. The CDR3 DNA is TGTGCCAGCAGTCTTGGGATTTCGAATGAGCAGTTCTTC.

This clonotype was seen a few times. The chain joins TRBV7-9 to TRBJ2-5, with 11 bases fitting TRBD1. J lost 7 bases, V lost 5 bases, and 3 bases had no gene match. CDR3 length: 13 amino acids. Germline V gene sequence: CDR1 SEHNR, CDR2 FQNEAQ (reference sequence). The CDR3 nucleotides are TGTGCCAGCAGCGAAGGGACAGGGGGGACCCAGTACTTC. This codes for CASSEGTGGTQYF.

This clonotype came up a few times. The chain uses TRBV25-1 and TRBJ2-1, with a possible D match to TRBD2 (5 bases). V lost 7 bases and J lost 4, with 17 bases in between. This CDR3 has 15 amino acids. Germline V gives CDR1 MGHDK, CDR2 SYGVNS. For the CDR3, the DNA is TGTGCCAGCAACCCCGGGGTAGCAGCTTACAATGAGCAGTTCTTC. Amino acids: CASNPGVAAYNEQFF. Full variable domain (missing parts from reference TRBV25-1 and TRBJ2-1): EADIYQTPRYLVIGTGKKITLECSQTMGHDKMYWYQQDPGMELHLIHYSYGVNSTEKGDLSSESTVSRIRTEHFPLTLESARPSHTSQYLCASNPGVAAYNEQFFGPGTRLTVL.

The chain carries TRBV9 and TRBJ2-1; D gene uncertain. V was trimmed by 4 bases and J by 2 bases, leaving 4 bases between them. CDR1 is SGDLS and CDR2 is YYNGEE in the germline V gene. The CDR3 has 12 residues. CDR3 bases: TGTGCCAGCAGCCGAGCCTACAATGAGCAGTTCTTC. Protein sequence: CASSRAYNEQFF.

A few counts support this clonotype. The chain carries TRBV7-3 and TRBJ2-7; either TRBD1 or TRBD2 may fit D (5 bases each). The V gene lost 4 bases and the J gene lost 6 bases, with 7 bases spanning the gap. CDR1 SGHTA and CDR2 FQGTGA come from the germline V gene. This CDR3 comprises 11 residues. The CDR3 sequence: CASSSGPEQYF. In DNA form, the CDR3 reads TGTGCCAGCAGCTCGGGGCCCGAGCAGTACTTC. Drawing the rest from reference TRBV7-3 and TRBJ2-7, the complete variable domain is GAGVSQTPSNKVTEKGKYVELRCDPISGHTALYWYRQSLGQGPEFLIYFQGTGAADDSGLPNDRFFAVRPEGSVSTLKIQRTERGDSAVYLCASSSGPEQYFGPGTRLTVT.